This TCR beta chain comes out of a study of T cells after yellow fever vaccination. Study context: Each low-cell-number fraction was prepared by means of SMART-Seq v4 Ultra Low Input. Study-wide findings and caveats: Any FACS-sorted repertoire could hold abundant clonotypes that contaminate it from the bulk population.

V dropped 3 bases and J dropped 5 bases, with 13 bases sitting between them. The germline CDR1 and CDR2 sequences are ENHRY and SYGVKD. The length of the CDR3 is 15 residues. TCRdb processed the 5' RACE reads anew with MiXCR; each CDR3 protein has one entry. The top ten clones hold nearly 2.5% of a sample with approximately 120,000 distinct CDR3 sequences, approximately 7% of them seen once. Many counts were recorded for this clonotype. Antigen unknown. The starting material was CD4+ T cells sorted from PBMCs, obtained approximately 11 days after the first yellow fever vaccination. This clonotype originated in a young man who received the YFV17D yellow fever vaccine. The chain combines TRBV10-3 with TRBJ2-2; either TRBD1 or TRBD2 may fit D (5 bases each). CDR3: CAISDPRGDTGELFF. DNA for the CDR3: TGTGCCATCAGTGACCCGAGAGGGGATACCGGGGAGCTGTTTTTT.